This T cell receptor (beta chain) was documented in a study of blood T cell repertoires in COVID-19. The repertoire was sequenced with immunoSEQ multiplex PCR; TCRdb's copy has only in-frame clones and lacks some. The repertoire includes 35,000 to 45,000 clones, 85% to 90% of them detected once, and roughly 3.1% sits in the top ten. The CDR3 is 14 residues long. Germline V CDR1 and CDR2: MNHEY, SVGAGI. V dropped 6 bases and J dropped 8; count of bases not matched to a gene: 11. Sequenced material: peripheral blood. V and J are TRBV6-5 and TRBJ1-2, with 8 positions matching TRBD1. This receptor was obtained from a man in his fifties or sixties with active COVID-19. In nucleotides, the CDR3 is TGTGCCAGCAGCTCCGGACAGGGACTTCGAGGCTACACCTTC. It translates to CASSSGQGLRGYTF.